This T cell receptor beta chain derives from a study of memory CD4+ T cells and cytomegalovirus serostatus. Per the original data handling: After removing out-of-frame reads, over 2 million distinct TCRbeta sequences remained. Assay used: immunoSEQ multiplex PCR; TCRdb lists only in-frame clones, some missing. That table furnishes V, J and clone size, whereas the DNA furnished D and trimming. The data show around 50,000 clones, with around 80% seen just once and about 0.95% held by the top ten. Broader study findings: Of under 200 reported CMV TCRbeta sequences, about 70 were found in memory CD4+ repertoires.

The sort gate was single viable CD3+CD4+CD8-CD45RO+ cells for memory CD4+ T cells. The germline CDR1 and CDR2 sequences are SGHTA and FQGNSA. Trimming took off 5 bases at V and 1 base at J, with 11 bases between the two ends. The CDR3 is 14 amino acids. This clone has just one count. The antigen is not known. The TCR sequence derives from an adult in good health and CMV-seronegative. The sample consisted of memory CD4+ T cells from blood. The chain uses TRBV7-2 and TRBJ2-5; the D gene is possibly TRBD1 (7 bases). The CDR3 bases are TGTGCCAGCAGCGCGGGACAGATCCAAGAGACCCAGTACTTC. Translation gives CASSAGQIQETQYF.